The present T cell receptor (beta chain) was sequenced within a study of patients and donors after allogeneic stem cell transplantation. One entry per CDR3 protein results from TCRdb running MiXCR on the RT-PCR reads. The table shows roughly 960,000 distinct CDR3 sequences, with around 17% occurring only once. The V gene lost 4 bases and the J gene lost 8 bases, with 23 bases spanning the gap. The CDR3 extends over 16 amino acids. The sequence derives from a human donor who was either an allogeneic HSCT recipient or a stem cell or donor lymphocyte infusion donor (not recorded which). It is not recorded whose cells these are; they may come from a transplant donor. What was sequenced was blood, either unsorted or a sorted T cell fraction (not recorded which). The rearrangement uses TRBV12-3 or TRBV12-4 and TRBJ1-2; D possibly corresponds to TRBD1 (6 bases). For the CDR3, the DNA is TGTGCCAGCAGTTGGGGGGCCGGGGTCAGAAGGGAGGGCTACACCTTC. Protein sequence: CASSWGAGVRREGYTF.